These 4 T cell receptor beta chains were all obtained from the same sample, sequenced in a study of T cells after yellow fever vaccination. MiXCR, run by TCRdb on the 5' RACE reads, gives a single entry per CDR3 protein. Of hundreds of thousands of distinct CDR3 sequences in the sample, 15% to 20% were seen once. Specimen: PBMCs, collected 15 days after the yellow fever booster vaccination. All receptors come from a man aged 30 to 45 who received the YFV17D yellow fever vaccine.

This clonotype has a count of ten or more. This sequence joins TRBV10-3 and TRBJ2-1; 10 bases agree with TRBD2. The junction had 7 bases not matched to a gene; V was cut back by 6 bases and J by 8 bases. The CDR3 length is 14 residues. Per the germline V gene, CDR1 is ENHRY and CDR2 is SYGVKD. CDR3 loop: CAIRKTSGIDEQFF. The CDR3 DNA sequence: TGTGCCATCAGAAAAACTAGCGGGATTGATGAGCAGTTCTTC.

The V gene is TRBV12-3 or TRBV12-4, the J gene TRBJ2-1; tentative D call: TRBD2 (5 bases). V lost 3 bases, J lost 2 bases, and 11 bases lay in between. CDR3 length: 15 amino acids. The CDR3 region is CASSFGRRAYNEQFF. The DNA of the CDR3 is TGTGCCAGCAGTTTTGGAAGGCGGGCCTACAATGAGCAGTTCTTC.

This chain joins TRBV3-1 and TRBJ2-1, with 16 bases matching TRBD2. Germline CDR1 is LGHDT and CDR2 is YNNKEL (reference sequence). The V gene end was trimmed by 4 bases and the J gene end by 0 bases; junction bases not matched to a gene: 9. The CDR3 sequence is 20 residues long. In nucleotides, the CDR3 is TGTGCCAGCAGCCCCGGGGGACTAGCGGGAGGGCTCAGCTCCTACAATGAGCAGTTCTTC. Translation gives CASSPGGLAGGLSSYNEQFF.

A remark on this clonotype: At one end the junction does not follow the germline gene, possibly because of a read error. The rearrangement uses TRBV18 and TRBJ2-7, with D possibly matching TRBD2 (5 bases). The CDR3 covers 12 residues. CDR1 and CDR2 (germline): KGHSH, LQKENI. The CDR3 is CASSAREGPGRF. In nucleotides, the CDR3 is TGTGCCAGCTCAGCAAGAGAGGGCCCTGGGAGATTC.